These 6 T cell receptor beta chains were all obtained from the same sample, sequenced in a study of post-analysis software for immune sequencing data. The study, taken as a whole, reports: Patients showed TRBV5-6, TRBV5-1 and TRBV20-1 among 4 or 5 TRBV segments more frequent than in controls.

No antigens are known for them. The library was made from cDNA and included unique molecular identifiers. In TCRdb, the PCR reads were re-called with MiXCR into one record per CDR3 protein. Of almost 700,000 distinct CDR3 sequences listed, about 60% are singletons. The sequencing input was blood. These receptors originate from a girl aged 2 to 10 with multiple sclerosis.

The CDR3 loop is CASSLGLARGKASPLHF. CDR3 nucleotide sequence: TGTGCCAGCAGCTTAGGGTTGGCGAGGGGAAAGGCTTCACCCCTCCACTTT. This chain joins TRBV11-2 and TRBJ1-6, with TRBD1 as a possible D gene (5 bases). The CDR3 covers 17 residues. Trimming left V 1 base short and J 9 bases short, with 19 bases between. CDR1 SGHAT and CDR2 FQNNGV come from the germline V gene.

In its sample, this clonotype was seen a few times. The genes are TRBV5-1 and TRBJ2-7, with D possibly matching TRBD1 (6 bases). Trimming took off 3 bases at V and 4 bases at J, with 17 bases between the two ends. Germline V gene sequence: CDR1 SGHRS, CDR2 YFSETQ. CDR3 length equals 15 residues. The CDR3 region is CASSSGQTPSYEQYF. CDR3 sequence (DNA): TGCGCCAGCAGCTCCGGACAGACACCTTCATACGAGCAGTACTTC.

The DNA of the CDR3 is TGTGCCAGCAGTTACTCGACGACAGGGGGCCTCTTCTATGGCTACACCTTC. It yields the protein CASSYSTTGGLFYGYTF. The rearrangement links TRBV6-2 or TRBV6-3 to TRBJ1-2, with 10 bases fitting TRBD1. The CDR3 runs to 17 residues. Per the germline V gene, CDR1 is MNHEY and CDR2 is SVGEGT. V lost 0 bases to trimming and J lost 4 bases; unmatched junction nucleotides: 8.

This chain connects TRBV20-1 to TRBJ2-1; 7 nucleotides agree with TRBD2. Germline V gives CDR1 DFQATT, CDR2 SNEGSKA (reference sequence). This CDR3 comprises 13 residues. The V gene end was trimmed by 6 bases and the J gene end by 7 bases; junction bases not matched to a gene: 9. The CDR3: CSATSTQRNEQFF. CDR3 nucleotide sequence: TGCAGTGCGACTAGCACGCAGCGGAATGAGCAGTTCTTC.

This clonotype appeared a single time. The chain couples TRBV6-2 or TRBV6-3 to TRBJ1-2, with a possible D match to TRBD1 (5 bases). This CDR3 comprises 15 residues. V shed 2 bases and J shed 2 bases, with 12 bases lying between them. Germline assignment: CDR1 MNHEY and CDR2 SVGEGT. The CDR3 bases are TGTGCCAGCAGTTACCTGGACACCTACAACTATGGCTACACCTTC. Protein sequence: CASSYLDTYNYGYTF.

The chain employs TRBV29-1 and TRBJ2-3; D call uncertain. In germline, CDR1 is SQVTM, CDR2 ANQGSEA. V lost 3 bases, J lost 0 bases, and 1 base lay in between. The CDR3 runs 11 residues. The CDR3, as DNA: TGCAGCGTTGAGAGCACAGATACGCAGTATTTT. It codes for CSVESTDTQYF.